A single sample is the source of the 8 T cell receptor beta chains below, sequenced in a study of identical twins. TCRdb re-analysed the 5' RACE reads in MiXCR, keeping a single row per CDR3 protein. Found here are some 190,000 distinct CDR3 sequences, 15% to 20% of them singletons; the top ten hold around 40%. These data are also associated with another study on T cells expressing NK-cell markers.

Input material: CD8+ T cells sorted from blood. The source of these receptors is a woman younger than 35 in good health.

In its sample, this clonotype was seen once. This sequence joins TRBV20-1 and TRBJ2-7; perhaps TRBD2 as D (6 bases). The CDR3 is 14 residues long. The germline gives CDR1 DFQATT, CDR2 SNEGSKA (reference sequence). Trimming took 4 bases from V and 2 from J, leaving 15 bases between them. Here the CDR3 DNA reads TGCAGTGCTATTCGGTGGGAGGAGACCTACGAGCAGTACTTC. Translated: CSAIRWEETYEQYF.

The J gene is TRBJ2-3, the V gene TRBV20-1; D not certain. The CDR3 covers 13 residues. Trimming removed 6 bases at V and 4 bases at J, with 14 bases between. Per the germline V gene, CDR1 is DFQATT and CDR2 is SNEGSKA (reference sequence). The CDR3 DNA reads TGCAGTGCCTGGGATCCCCCCGCAGATACGCAGTATTTT. Protein: CSAWDPPADTQYF.

This clonotype has only a few counts. V gene TRBV18 combines with J gene TRBJ2-2; the match to TRBD1 covers 11 bases. The CDR3 sequence is 17 residues long. V was clipped by 0 bases and J by 3 bases; unmatched bases: 3. The germline V gene encodes CDR1 KGHSH and CDR2 LQKENI. CDR3 sequence (DNA): TGTGCCAGCTCACCACCAGGACAGGGGGCTTACACCGGGGAGCTGTTTTTT. This sequence encodes CASSPPGQGAYTGELFF.

The genes are TRBV4-1 and TRBJ2-3, with D possibly called TRBD1 or TRBD2 (6 bases each). Germline V CDR1 and CDR2: MGHRA, YSYEKL. This CDR3 has 15 amino acids. Trimming took off 4 bases at V and 4 bases at J, with 15 bases between the two ends. CDR3 residues: CASSPTIRGADTQYF. CDR3 nucleotides: TGCGCCAGCAGCCCAACCATAAGGGGGGCAGATACGCAGTATTTT.

J is TRBJ2-7 and V is TRBV2; no clear D. V lost 4 bases and J lost 6, with 10 bases in between. CDR3 length: 12 amino acids. CDR1 is SNHLY, CDR2 FYNNEI, per germline. The CDR3 region is CASSVQSPEQYF. In DNA form, the CDR3 reads TGTGCCAGCAGTGTACAGTCACCCGAGCAGTACTTC.

This clonotype was seen repeatedly, ten times or more. The chain carries TRBV6-2 or TRBV6-3 and TRBJ1-5, with D perhaps matching TRBD1 (5 bases). CDR1 MNHEY and CDR2 SVGEGT come from the germline V gene. V dropped 6 bases and J dropped 4 bases, with 13 bases sitting between them. CDR3 length equals 14 residues. The CDR3 DNA reads TGTGCCAGCAGCACTGGGGGAGAGAATCAGCCCCAGCATTTT. Its protein product is CASSTGGENQPQHF.

This clonotype was recorded at least ten times. V gene TRBV12-3 or TRBV12-4 combines with J gene TRBJ2-1; 10 positions agree with TRBD1. The CDR3 totals 11 residues. Unmatched junction bases numbered 0, after V lost 8 bases and J lost 8 bases. CDR3 DNA sequence: TGTGCCAGCGGGACAGGGGATGAGCAGTTCTTC. Amino acids: CASGTGDEQFF.

This clonotype was counted only a few times. The chain is built from TRBV7-9 and TRBJ2-7; a possible D gene is TRBD2 (5 bases). CDR1 and CDR2 (germline): SEHNR, FQNEAQ (reference sequence). Trimming stripped 7 bases from V and 2 bases from J, with 21 bases between. CDR3 length: 16 residues. In nucleotides, the CDR3 is TGTGCCAGCACCCCATCCCGGGCCGAGGGAACCTACGAGCAGTACTTC. This gives the protein CASTPSRAEGTYEQYF. The full variable domain, rest sourced from reference TRBV7-9 and TRBJ2-7, is DTGVSQNPRHKITKRGQNVTFRCDPISEHNRLYWYRQTLGQGPEFLTYFQNEAQLEKSRLLSDRFSAERPKGSFSTLEIQRTEQGDSAMYLCASTPSRAEGTYEQYFGPGTRLTVT.